This T cell receptor beta chain is drawn from a study of blood T cell repertoires in COVID-19. For the study at large: Whether acute or convalescent, the COVID-19 samples came from the United States, Italy and Spain. PBMCs, B-cell-depleted T cells, or T cells provided the cDNA or gDNA that made up the material.

Authors' data handling: Reference gene primer amplification gave nucleated cell count estimates. Data came from immunoSEQ multiplex PCR; TCRdb stores just in-frame clones and leaves some out. The V and J calls and clone size come from that table; D and trimming were worked out from the DNA. The repertoire has just over 650,000 clones, about 90% of them found once; the top ten carry 0.2% to 0.3%. The CDR3 runs 13 residues. Trimming took 1 base from V and 8 from J, leaving 12 bases between them. From germline, CDR1 is MGHRA and CDR2 YSYEKL. Sequencing was performed on peripheral blood. This sequence joins TRBV4-1 and TRBJ2-7; D unclear. This TCR derives from a woman in her late teens or twenties with acute or convalescent COVID-19. The CDR3 sequence: CASSQVTVNQQYF. The CDR3 nucleotides read TGCGCCAGCAGCCAAGTAACAGTTAACCAGCAGTACTTC.